The T cell receptor (beta chain) described here comes from a study of blood T cell repertoires in COVID-19. This CDR3 comprises 14 residues. Germline-derived CDR1 and CDR2 are SGHTA and FQGTGA. Trimming took off 0 bases at V and 3 bases at J, with 6 bases between the two ends. This table comes from immunoSEQ multiplex PCR, and its TCRdb copy is limited to in-frame clones, with some not included. The sample shows about 110,000 clones, over 75% of them seen only once. This TCR came from a woman between 50 and 59 years old with acute or convalescent COVID-19. The sample taken for sequencing was peripheral blood. The chain links TRBV7-3 to TRBJ2-1, with D perhaps TRBD2 (6 bases). The CDR3 spells CASSLTGGYNEQFF. The CDR3, as DNA: TGTGCCAGCAGCTTAACCGGGGGCTACAATGAGCAGTTCTTC.